This section outlines one TCR beta chain sequence together with its context. The CDR3 contains 17 residues. These data belong to a study of monozygotic twins with inflammatory bowel disease. UMIs that had a 6-nucleotide sample barcode were put in using template switching. Reanalyzing the 5' RACE reads, TCRdb keeps one entry per CDR3 protein, without DNA. The sample has 200,000 to 250,000 distinct CDR3 sequences. The chain employs TRBV12-3 or TRBV12-4 and TRBJ2-6; as DNA is missing, the TRBD1 call by TCRdb cannot be tested. The sample consisted of blood. The origin of this receptor is a human donor with ulcerative colitis or Crohn's disease, or a healthy co-twin of an affected twin (not recorded which). The CDR3 protein is CASSSPDRPLGANVLTF.